The present T cell receptor beta chain was sequenced within a study of identical twins (dated by TCRdb to the mid-2010s). Broadly, across the study: To test whether fetal clonotypes persist, this study deep-sequenced TCR alpha and beta repertoires from monozygotic twins, from unrelated adults of various ages, and from cord blood. To rule out contamination, replicate twin experiments were performed at different times with different library preparation protocols.

This clonotype occurred a few times. Its antigen target is currently unknown. Within one base of it there is no much larger clone, and no base qualities were kept. Broad study findings and their caveats: Compared with coincidental sharing between unrelated individuals, out-of-frame TCR alpha sequences shared between twins showed an excess of sequences with low generation probability. Abundant cord blood beta clonotypes had fewer insertions, young adult naive repertoires showed a similar but weaker trend, and memory repertoires showed no such trend. Because the same donors could not be followed over many years, conclusions were based on cross-sectional statistical analysis. Invariant T cells such as MAIT and iNKT could partly confound zero-insertion analyses, although diverse VJ usage argued against such confounding for most clonotypes. In monozygotic twins, recombination models systematically underestimated out-of-frame TCR alpha sharing, but the models matched the sharing seen between unrelated individuals. A weaker excess of twin sharing was found in beta out-of-frame sequences because the signal-to-noise ratio was lowered by fewer shared sequences.

V drops 0 bases and J drops 2 bases, leaving 14 bases in between. The germline V gene sets CDR1 to MGHRA and CDR2 to YSYEKL. Measured from the cysteine to the phenylalanine, the CDR3 is 16 residues long. Of the read, only the CDR3 DNA is kept; its 48 bases are in frame from base 1. Library method: 5' RACE. Sequencing took place on an Illumina HiSeq 2000. Template switching added a universal primer binding site, and the final cDNA carried a unique molecular identifier that allowed TCR cDNA molecules to be counted accurately. First-strand cDNA for TCR alpha and beta chains was synthesized from specific primers in the conserved constant-segment region. To control for contamination, every cDNA library carried two barcodes: a SMART-Mk sample barcode plus Illumina barcodes. TruSeq adapter sequences along with Illumina sample barcodes were introduced in two successive PCR steps. Sequencing of the TCR alpha and beta cDNA libraries was done on the Illumina HiSeq platform using custom primers. The authors' pipeline ran thus. MiGEC processed the raw reads to extract unique molecular identifiers, while MiXCR was used to determine the CDR3 positions. For each individual, recombination models were inferred using an EM algorithm with the repgenHMM and IGoR tools. The analysis of shared clonotypes was done with the tcR package in R, with sharing normalized by the product of cloneset sizes. To study raw recombination free of thymic and clonal selection effects, out-of-frame nonproductive sequences were analyzed. The public sequencing data were trimmed at Q25 with fastp and processed into clonotypes with MiXCR by TCRdb, which kept only in-frame beta chains. Records with the same CDR3 protein are collapsed into one entry carrying the most frequent genes and DNA. It is TCRdb's table, rather than the study itself, that gives the V and J calls and clone size. This sample comprises 690,000 or so distinct CDR3 sequences, under 9% of them detected only once. In total, the top ten clones hold roughly 0.9% of the sample.

Every donor in the study was a healthy Caucasian. The twin cohort consisted of three pairs of female monozygotic twins, all aged 18 to 29 years. Peripheral blood mononuclear cells were the source from which RNA for the TCR libraries was isolated. In addition, the sample was reused for a study of yellow fever vaccine responses in identical twins. As the second paper documents: The authors reported that the T cell response to vaccination in identical twins appeared partly convergent and partly personalized. The study precisely tracked vaccine-responding T cell clones in identical twins.

The sequence came from a young woman in good health. The sequenced sample consisted of PBMCs. The chain links TRBV4-1 with TRBJ2-7, and TRBD1 may be the D gene, going by 5 matching bases. For the CDR3, the sequence is CASSQEGSGKTYEQYF. At the DNA level, the sequence is TGCGCCAGCAGCCAAGAAGGGTCAGGGAAAACCTACGAGCAGTACTTC.